The clone carrying this T cell receptor (beta chain) is a singleton in its sample. Its antigen is unknown. The germline gene is not matched at one end of the junction; a read error may be the cause. The entry originates in a study of CD8 T cells in Susac syndrome. Study results and caveats: Susac-specific public clones were found in both the total CD8+ and the CD8+ TEMRA repertoires, with some 15 in the former and roughly 5 in the latter.

Sequencing of TCR beta drew on CD8+ and CD4+ T cells from blood. The RNA input was roughly 0.45 to 1 ug, and it was reverse transcribed with random hexamers. Using its own MiXCR run on the immunoSEQ multiplex PCR reads, TCRdb lists one record per CDR3 protein. Among about 80,000 distinct CDR3 sequences listed, around 94% were seen once. The origin of this receptor is a human donor with Susac syndrome. Sequenced material: CD8+ T cells from PBMCs.

CDR3 sequence: CAGSFGRDQEKLFF. CDR3 bases: TGTGCCGGCAGTTTCGGCAGGGACCAGGAAAAACTGTTTTTT. The J gene is TRBJ1-4, the V gene TRBV27; D is perhaps TRBD1 (5 bases). Germline lookup yields CDR1 MNHEY and CDR2 SMNVEV (reference sequence). The CDR3 contains 14 residues.